Below, one TCR beta chain is given with its context. No antigen is known for it. The CDR3 is made up of 16 amino acids. The V end was cut by 0 bases, the J end by 9 bases, with 18 bases between. Germline V lookup: CDR1 SGHDN, CDR2 FVKESK. This sample is drawn from a study of T cells in localized non-small cell lung cancer. Study results and limitations: Elevated blood T cell density was associated with longer overall survival. Investigators sequenced only a single tumor region, leaving heterogeneity possible.

Clones were read by immunoSEQ multiplex PCR, and TCRdb kept only the in-frame ones, dropping some. The profile shows 48,000 or so clones, 86% of them singletons. This specimen consisted of peripheral blood, obtained before any cancer treatment. The sequence was obtained from a male donor at least 60 years old with stage III squamous cell lung carcinoma. The rearrangement links TRBV14 to TRBJ2-1; D unclear. This CDR3 reads CASSQDVDFLWAEQFF. The CDR3 region has the DNA TGTGCCAGCAGCCAAGATGTCGACTTCCTTTGGGCTGAGCAGTTCTTC.